Listed here are 7 T cell receptor beta chains from one sample, sequenced in a study of blood T cells in healthy people across ages (dated by TCRdb to the mid-2010s). Receptor libraries were prepared by 5' RACE. TCRdb records Illumina HiSeq 2500 as the sequencer. A second PCR of about 6 to 11 cycles was performed with a sample-barcoded 5' primer and a J-beta primer mix. The public reads were quality trimmed at Q25 with fastp and then assembled into clones with MiXCR by TCRdb, keeping productive beta chains. CDR3 protein sequences are deduplicated, and each keeps its most common genes and DNA. The sample data list more than 1,400,000 distinct CDR3 sequences, and 42% of these were observed just once. Roughly 7.9% of the sample is held by the ten biggest clonotypes. Source material: blood. The receptors stem from a woman in her late teens or twenties in good health.

CDR3 residues: CASSRQGLGELFF. CDR3 DNA: TGTGCCAGCAGTCGACAGGGGTTGGGGGAGCTGTTTTTT. The chain links TRBV6-5 to TRBJ2-2; 8 nucleotides align to TRBD1. The length of the CDR3 is 13 residues. The germline V gene has CDR1 MNHEY and CDR2 SVGAGI. V shed 5 bases and J 8 bases; nucleotides not matched to a gene: 4.

The chain carries TRBV24-1 and TRBJ1-4; 7 positions match TRBD1. The germline V gene encodes CDR1 KGHDR and CDR2 SFDVKD. V lost 2 bases, J lost 0 bases, and 8 bases stayed unmatched. The CDR3 contains 18 residues. The CDR3 spells CATSDWPDRPATNEKLFF. Written as DNA, the CDR3 is TGTGCCACCAGTGATTGGCCGGACAGGCCGGCAACTAATGAAAAACTGTTTTTT.

The CDR3 region is CSARVTGTGNTEAFF. In DNA, the CDR3 is TGCAGTGCTAGGGTTACAGGAACGGGGAACACTGAAGCTTTCTTT. The chain has TRBV20-1 and TRBJ1-1; the D gene is possibly TRBD1 (5 bases). The V end lost 3 bases, the J end lost 1 base, and 15 bases lay between the germline ends. The CDR3 totals 15 residues. The V gene's germline CDR1 is DFQATT and CDR2 SNEGSKA (reference sequence).

The CDR3 DNA follows: TGCGCCAGCAGCCTAACTCAGGGCGAGCAGTACTTC. It encodes CASSLTQGEQYF. The chain links TRBV4-1 to TRBJ2-7; TRBD1 is a possible D gene (5 bases). The CDR3 covers 12 residues. Between the trimmed V and J ends, which lost 4 bases and 6 bases, there was a span of 10 bases. Germline V gives CDR1 MGHRA, CDR2 YSYEKL.

This clonotype was seen a few times. The chain recombines TRBV6-5 with TRBJ1-1; TRBD1 agrees at 7 bases. The trim removed 2 bases at V and 9 bases at J, leaving 27 bases unmatched. Germline V gives CDR1 MNHEY, CDR2 SVGAGI. This CDR3 comprises 20 residues. This CDR3 is CASSYPPGQSPLGLETKAFF. The CDR3 DNA is TGTGCCAGCAGTTACCCGCCGGGACAGTCTCCCTTAGGTCTCGAAACTAAAGCTTTCTTT.

This clonotype showed up just a few times. V usage is TRBV5-6 and J usage is TRBJ1-1; D is unclear. The germline CDR1 and CDR2 sequences are SGHDT and YYEEEE. V gave up 1 base and J gave up 9 bases, with 13 bases separating them. The CDR3 totals 13 residues. CDR3 nucleotides: TGTGCCAGCAGCTTGCCGCAGACCGATCAAGCTTTCTTT. Translated: CASSLPQTDQAFF.

The chain employs TRBV6-5 and TRBJ2-7; D might be TRBD2 (6 bases). The germline V gene has CDR1 MNHEY and CDR2 SVGAGI. CDR3 length equals 11 residues. This CDR3 reads CTGGDSYEQYF. For the CDR3, the DNA is TGTACTGGCGGGGACTCCTACGAGCAGTACTTC.